A selection of T cell receptor beta chains follows, all from one sample in a study of cytomegalovirus exposure and HLA in healthy donors. The protocol was immunoSEQ multiplex PCR, while the TCRdb copy is restricted to in-frame clones and leaves out a portion. The profile shows 150,000 to 200,000 clones, 79% of them singletons. Sequencing was done on a sample of PBMCs. These receptors all stem from a woman in her 50s in good health and CMV-seronegative. CDR3s include the opening cysteine and the closing phenylalanine or tryptophan. The D gene is left open where the match is weak. Clone size, where shown, is once, few, many, or a class for clones that have expanded.

V	D	size	J	length	DNA	CDR3
TRBV6-6	TRBD1	once	TRBJ1-5	14	TGTGCCAGCAGCTGGCAGGGGGCGAGGCAGCCCCAGCATTTT	CASSWQGARQPQHF
TRBV28	-	-	TRBJ1-6	15	TGCGCCAGCAGTTTACCTCAGGGGAATAATTCACCCCTCCACTTT	CASSLPQGNNSPLHF
TRBV19	TRBD1	few	TRBJ1-5	16	TGTGCCAGTACCTATCTGACAGGGGCCCTCAATCAGCCCCAGCATTTT	CASTYLTGALNQPQHF
TRBV6-6	TRBD2	few	TRBJ2-5	13	TGTGCCAGCAGTTTGAGCGGGGGCGAGACCCAGTACTTC	CASSLSGGETQYF
TRBV6-4	-	once	TRBJ2-2	14	TGTGCCAGCGGGCGGGGTATGGACACCGGGGAGCTGTTTTTT	CASGRGMDTGELFF
TRBV28	-	-	TRBJ1-2	12	TGTGCCAGCAGATCTCTCGGGGGTGGCTACACCTTC	CASRSLGGGYTF
TRBV30	-	-	TRBJ2-2	14	TGTGCCTGGGTTCCAAAACAGGGCACCGGGGAGCTGTTTTTT	CAWVPKQGTGELFF
TRBV15	-	-	TRBJ1-2	15	TGTGCCACCAGCAGTGAACTCGAGGGATATGGTGGCTACACCTTC	CATSSELEGYGGYTF
TRBV6-6	-	-	TRBJ1-2	14	TGTGCCAGCAGTTACGAGGGAGCGCCGGTCGGCTACACCTTC	CASSYEGAPVGYTF
TRBV28	TRBD2	-	TRBJ2-7	14	TGTGCCAGCACGGTTAGCGGGGGGGCAGGTGAGCAGTACTTC	CASTVSGGAGEQYF
TRBV7-8	TRBD1	-	TRBJ2-7	12	TGTGCCAGCAGCGTCGACAGGGGCGAGCAGTACTTC	CASSVDRGEQYF
TRBV7-9	TRBD2	-	TRBJ2-7	12	TGTGCCAGCAGCCGTAGCGGGTACGAGCAGTACTTC	CASSRSGYEQYF
TRBV27	-	few	TRBJ1-2	16	TGTGCCAGCAGTCGAGGTGGCGGGGGGCCTCGCTATGGCTACACCTTC	CASSRGGGGPRYGYTF
TRBV15	-	-	TRBJ2-2	19	TGTGCCACCAGCAGAGATTACGGAGGGACGGCAGCGAACACCGGGGAGCTGTTTTTT	CATSRDYGGTAANTGELFF
TRBV19	-	once	TRBJ1-5	16	TGTGCCAGTAGTATCCCGGACAGTTCGGGCAATCAGCCCCAGCATTTT	CASSIPDSSGNQPQHF
TRBV7-8	-	-	TRBJ2-1	13	TGTGCCAGCAGCCTCCGGGGCTACAATGAGCAGTTCTTC	CASSLRGYNEQFF
TRBV6-5	-	-	TRBJ1-3	14	TGTGCCAGCAGGTCGACGGGATCTGGAAACACCATATATTTT	CASRSTGSGNTIYF
TRBV10-1	TRBD2	once	TRBJ2-3	13	TGCGCCAGCGCCGCGGGGGGACGGGATACGCAGTATTTT	CASAAGGRDTQYF
TRBV7-7	-	few	TRBJ2-7	13	TGTGCCAGCAGCCCGCGACTAGACGGGGAGCAGTACTTC	CASSPRLDGEQYF
TRBV10-2	-	-	TRBJ1-5	15	TGCGCCAGCAGTGATCAGGGGCTTAGCAATCAGCCCCAGCATTTT	CASSDQGLSNQPQHF